What follows are 21 T cell receptor beta chains derived from one specimen sequenced in a study of blood T cell repertoires in COVID-19. The protocol was immunoSEQ multiplex PCR, while the TCRdb copy is restricted to in-frame clones and leaves out a portion. The repertoire includes about 260,000 clones, less than 95% of them detected once, and about 3% sits in the top ten. The sample comprised PBMCs or T cells enriched from blood (not recorded which). The source is a man in his forties or fifties who had been exposed to COVID-19.

This clone came up a few times. J is TRBJ2-5 and V is TRBV12-3 or TRBV12-4; D gene ambiguous. V lost 5 bases to trimming and J lost 3 bases, with 7 bases between them. The length of the CDR3 is 12 residues. The DNA of the CDR3 is TGTGCCAGCAGTCGCACAAAAGAGACCCAGTACTTC. Translating gives CASSRTKETQYF.

The sample holds one count of this clone. CDR3 region: CASSSPLAGGSTDTQYF. The DNA for the CDR3 is TGTGCCAGCAGTTCACCACTAGCGGGAGGCTCCACAGATACGCAGTATTTT. The rearrangement uses TRBV28 and TRBJ2-3; TRBD2 agrees at 12 bases. With 4 bases clipped from V and 2 bases from J, the junction kept 7 bases outside the gene matches. This CDR3 has 17 residues. The germline gives CDR1 MDHEN, CDR2 SYDVKM.

CDR3 nucleotide sequence: TGTGCCAGCAGCTTAGAGGGGACAGGACGAGGTGGCTACACCTTC. This encodes CASSLEGTGRGGYTF. The chain couples TRBV7-2 to TRBJ1-2, with TRBD1 identical over 8 bases. CDR1 and CDR2 from the germline V gene are SGHTA and FQGNSA. J gave up 7 bases and V 1 base, and 8 bases lay outside the gene matches. This CDR3 spans 15 amino acids.

The chain joins TRBV28 to TRBJ1-2; TRBD1 agrees at 8 bases. Germline values: CDR1 MDHEN, CDR2 SYDVKM. The V segment lost 4 bases and the J segment 6 bases; nucleotides outside the gene matches: 10. The CDR3 runs 15 residues. This CDR3 reads CASSSPSGGTNGYTF. The CDR3 DNA sequence: TGTGCCAGCAGTTCCCCTTCAGGGGGCACGAATGGCTACACCTTC.

This rearrangement joins TRBV30 to TRBJ1-1; the D is unclear. This CDR3 comprises 12 residues. Germline-derived CDR1 and CDR2 are GTSNPN and SVGIG (reference sequence). Trimming left V 5 bases short and J 4 bases short, with 11 bases between. This chain's CDR3 is CAWGRRGTEAFF. For the CDR3, the DNA is TGTGCCTGGGGGCGCCGGGGCACTGAAGCTTTCTTT.

This clone was detected only a few times. The rearrangement links TRBV11-2 to TRBJ2-7; the D gene is possibly TRBD2 (6 bases). Germline assignment: CDR1 SGHAT and CDR2 FQNNGV. Trimming took 1 base from V and 3 from J, leaving 7 bases between them. The CDR3 is made up of 13 amino acids. Written as DNA, the CDR3 is TGTGCCAGCAGCTTAGTGGGAGGCTACGAGCAGTACTTC. It yields the protein CASSLVGGYEQYF.

As regards this clone: Other nucleotide sequences in the sample specify the same CDR3. The CDR3: CASSQLAGGPYEQYF. The CDR3 DNA follows: TGTGCCAGCAGCCAGCTAGCGGGAGGCCCCTACGAGCAGTACTTC. The chain uses TRBV3-1 (or the pseudogene TRBV3-2) and TRBJ2-7, with 11 positions matching TRBD2. V dropped 3 bases and J dropped 2; count of bases not matched to a gene: 3. The CDR3 consists of 15 residues. Germline V gives CDR1 LGHDT, CDR2 YNNKEL (reference sequence).

The genes are TRBV3-1 (or the pseudogene TRBV3-2) and TRBJ1-1; D not certain. V was clipped by 2 bases and J by 0 bases, with 10 bases between them. The CDR3 is 15 residues long. CDR1 and CDR2 (germline): LGHDT, YNNKEL (reference sequence). Written as DNA, the CDR3 is TGTGCCAGCAGCCAACGATGGGAGTTGAACACTGAAGCTTTCTTT. This encodes CASSQRWELNTEAFF.

This clone was found a few times. This sequence joins TRBV5-4 and TRBJ2-7; the match to TRBD1 covers 8 bases. Trimming took 2 bases from V and 2 from J; bases not matched to a gene: 0. CDR3 size: 13 residues. Germline assignment: CDR1 SGHNT and CDR2 YYREEE (reference sequence). The CDR3 DNA is TGTGCCAGCAGCTTACAGGGGGCCTACGAGCAGTACTTC. It specifies CASSLQGAYEQYF.

V usage is TRBV2 and J usage is TRBJ1-1; 8 positions agree with TRBD1. Germline lookup yields CDR1 SNHLY and CDR2 FYNNEI. The CDR3 has 16 amino acids. Trimming removed 7 bases from V and 4 bases from J; junction bases left unmatched: 14. The CDR3 DNA reads as TGTGCCAGCACGAGGCAGGGGGCGGGTTTGGGCACTGAAGCTTTCTTT. It translates to CASTRQGAGLGTEAFF. The full variable domain, its missing parts supplied by reference TRBV2 and TRBJ1-1, is EPEVTQTPSHQVTQMGQEVILRCVPISNHLYFYWYRQILGQKVEFLVSFYNNEISEKSEIFDDQFSVERPDGSNFTLKIRSTKLEDSAMYFCASTRQGAGLGTEAFFGQGTRLTVV.

The chain combines TRBV14 with TRBJ1-1; 8 bases map to TRBD1. V was clipped by 4 bases and J by 0 bases; unmatched bases: 13. CDR1 is SGHDN and CDR2 is FVKESK in the germline V gene. The CDR3 covers 18 residues. This CDR3 reads CASSPTGRTGWMNTEAFF. CDR3 in DNA: TGTGCCAGCAGCCCTACCGGCCGGACAGGGTGGATGAACACTGAAGCTTTCTTT.

The V and J genes are TRBV5-5 and TRBJ2-7; a possible D gene is TRBD2 (6 bases). CDR1 and CDR2 from the germline V gene are SGHKS and YYEKEE (reference sequence). CDR3 size: 17 residues. Trimming removed 4 bases from V and 3 bases from J, with 23 bases in between. CDR3 amino acids: CASSPLFLREVSYEQYF. CDR3 sequence (DNA): TGTGCCAGCAGCCCCCTTTTTCTGAGGGAGGTCAGCTACGAGCAGTACTTC.

The chain employs TRBV11-2 and TRBJ2-4; tentative D call: TRBD2 (6 bases). Germline V CDR1 and CDR2: SGHAT, FQNNGV. This CDR3 is built from 11 residues. V was cut by 5 bases and J by 15 bases, with 14 bases left in between. CDR3 bases: TGTGCCAGCAGCACTACTAGCCTGTTGTACTTC. Translating it yields CASSTTSLLYF.

The chain is built from TRBV27 and TRBJ2-1, with D tentatively TRBD1 (5 bases). The CDR3 extends over 17 amino acids. Looked up from germline, CDR1 is MNHEY and CDR2 is SMNVEV (reference sequence). Trimming removed 0 bases from V and 0 bases from J, with 12 bases in between. Here the CDR3 reads CASSLSYQGSSYNEQFF. CDR3 nucleotide sequence: TGTGCCAGCAGTTTATCGTATCAGGGTAGCTCCTACAATGAGCAGTTCTTC.

The chain employs TRBV14 and TRBJ1-2; 9 bases are shared with TRBD1. Per the germline V gene, CDR1 is SGHDN and CDR2 is FVKESK. V lost 6 bases, J lost 4 bases, and 6 bases stayed unmatched. CDR3 length: 14 residues. The CDR3 DNA reads as TGTGCCAGCAGTTACGGGACAGGGATCTATGGCTACACCTTC. The encoded protein is CASSYGTGIYGYTF.

Of note for this clone: Other DNA sequences of this sample code for an identical CDR3. This rearrangement joins TRBV5-1 to TRBJ1-2, with TRBD1 as a possible D gene (6 bases). Germline values: CDR1 SGHRS, CDR2 YFSETQ. The CDR3 has 13 residues. V was clipped by 3 bases and J by 2 bases, with 8 bases between them. CDR3 loop: CASSSTGNYGYTF. The CDR3 nucleotides are TGCGCCAGCAGCTCTACAGGGAACTATGGCTACACCTTC.

In its sample, this clone was seen once. The rearrangement joins TRBV6-6 to TRBJ2-7; TRBD1 matches 7 bases. Germline lookup yields CDR1 MNHNY and CDR2 SVGAGI (reference sequence). The CDR3 is 14 amino acids. After removal of 6 bases from V and 4 bases from J, the junction contained 9 bases not matched to a gene. The CDR3 bases are TGTGCCAGCAGCGCCGGGACAGATGATTACGAGCAGTACTTC. Its translation: CASSAGTDDYEQYF.

This sequence joins TRBV11-2 and TRBJ2-5; D gene unclear. Per the germline V gene, CDR1 is SGHAT and CDR2 is FQNNGV. This CDR3 has 14 residues. With 5 bases removed from V and 5 bases from J, the gap between germline ends came to 15 bases. CDR3 protein: CASSTLLELETQYF. CDR3 bases: TGTGCCAGCAGCACCTTACTGGAGCTGGAGACCCAGTACTTC.

The rearrangement joins TRBV6-2 or TRBV6-3 to TRBJ2-1; D might be TRBD2 (6 bases). V lost 5 bases, J lost 11 bases, and 10 bases lay in between. Looked up from germline, CDR1 is MNHEY and CDR2 is SVGEGT. The CDR3 totals 11 residues. The CDR3 loop reads CASSPGLQQFF. The CDR3 DNA reads TGTGCCAGCAGTCCGGGACTTCAGCAGTTCTTC.

The rearrangement links TRBV3-1 (or the pseudogene TRBV3-2) to TRBJ1-1; TRBD1 might be the D (5 bases). The CDR3 has 13 residues. The germline gives CDR1 LGHDT, CDR2 YNNKEL (reference sequence). V was pared by 3 bases and J by 2 bases, with 7 bases between. CDR3 sequence: CASSHQGNTEAFF. The DNA for the CDR3 is TGTGCCAGCAGCCACCAGGGTAACACTGAAGCTTTCTTT.

About this clone: The same CDR3 also results from other DNA sequences found in this sample. The chain recombines TRBV20-1 with TRBJ2-7, with 8 bases that match TRBD2. CDR3 length equals 12 residues. After removal of 6 bases from V and 3 bases from J, the junction contained 4 bases not matched to a gene. CDR1 is DFQATT and CDR2 is SNEGSKA in the germline V gene (reference sequence). The CDR3 loop reads CSASSGNYEQYF. CDR3 sequence (DNA): TGCAGTGCAAGTAGCGGGAACTACGAGCAGTACTTC.